This T cell receptor (beta chain) was sequenced in a study of blood T cell repertoires in COVID-19. Study information: Sites in the United States, Italy and Spain provided acute and convalescent COVID-19 samples. The analysed material was cDNA or gDNA that came from T cells, B-cell-depleted T cells, or PBMCs.

Profiled with immunoSEQ multiplex PCR; TCRdb holds only in-frame clones, not every one. The sample holds about 59,000 clones, around four fifths seen once. The receptor's source is a woman aged 70 to 79 with acute or convalescent COVID-19. The specimen was peripheral blood.

The CDR3 loop reads CASSRGFSTEAFF. CDR3 DNA: TGTGCCAGCTCCAGGGGGTTTAGCACTGAAGCTTTCTTT. The chain recombines TRBV7-3 with TRBJ1-1; 7 bases line up with TRBD1. V was pared by 8 bases and J by 4 bases, with 7 bases of the junction left unmatched. Germline lookup yields CDR1 SGHTA and CDR2 FQGTGA. The CDR3 is made up of 13 amino acids.